The 16 T cell receptor beta chains given below trace back to one sample, sequenced in a study of blood T cell repertoires in COVID-19. TCRdb's table, derived via immunoSEQ multiplex PCR, lists solely in-frame clones and lacks some. The table records approximately 74,000 clones, around nine tenths of them present only once. Material for sequencing was peripheral blood. The receptors shown here come from a woman in her sixties or seventies with acute or convalescent COVID-19.

The rearrangement joins TRBV13 to TRBJ2-3, with a tentative D call TRBD1 (5 bases). The CDR3 covers 14 residues. V lost 5 bases and J lost 6, with 15 bases in between. Germline CDR1 reads PRHDT; CDR2 reads FYEKMQ (reference sequence). CDR3 bases: TGTGCCAGCAGCCCTTATCCTGGGGCGGATACGCAGTATTTT. Encoded protein: CASSPYPGADTQYF.

V usage is TRBV19 and J usage is TRBJ2-1, with D perhaps matching TRBD1 (6 bases). This CDR3 is 17 amino acids long. The V gene's germline CDR1 is LNHDA and CDR2 SQIVND (reference sequence). V was shortened by 4 bases and J by 2 bases, with 18 bases between the two germline ends. CDR3 bases: TGTGCCAGTAGTAGAGAGGTTGCACAGGGAGCCTACAATGAGCAGTTCTTC. Its protein product is CASSREVAQGAYNEQFF.

The rearrangement joins TRBV27 to TRBJ2-7; no clear D. Trimming removed 5 bases at V and 0 bases at J, with 14 bases between. Germline values: CDR1 MNHEY, CDR2 SMNVEV (reference sequence). The CDR3 contains 15 residues. The CDR3 sequence is CASSPLGPRSYEQYF. CDR3 sequence (DNA): TGTGCCAGCAGTCCTCTGGGCCCCCGCTCCTACGAGCAGTACTTC.

This clone was observed a single time. CDR3 region: CATRDRGNTGELFF. CDR3 nucleotide sequence: TGTGCCACCAGGGACAGGGGTAACACCGGGGAGCTGTTTTTT. This rearrangement joins TRBV19 to TRBJ2-2; TRBD1 matches 10 bases. This CDR3 spans 14 amino acids. V was clipped by 10 bases and J by 2 bases; unmatched bases: 4. CDR1 LNHDA and CDR2 SQIVND come from the germline V gene (reference sequence).

The chain uses TRBV7-2 and TRBJ2-3, with 9 bases lining up with TRBD2. CDR3 length: 16 residues. Germline CDR1 SGHTA, CDR2 FQGNSA. J was trimmed by 4 bases and V by 5 bases; bases with no gene match: 10. The CDR3 DNA reads as TGTGCCAGCAGCGTACAGCCGGGACTAGCAGCAGATACGCAGTATTTT. It yields the protein CASSVQPGLAADTQYF.

Regarding this clone: Because the CDR3's place on the DNA is in doubt, the DNA is left out and the CDR3 is given as listed by TCRdb. This sequence joins TRBV9 and TRBJ1-6; the table's D call TRBD1 went unverified against the DNA. Inclusive of both ends, the CDR3 amounts to 18 amino acids. Germline CDR1 is SGDLS and CDR2 is YYNGEE. Here the CDR3 reads CASSVGISVDRGNSPLHF.

The chain employs TRBV6-5 and TRBJ1-2; 7 nucleotides line up with TRBD1. CDR1 is MNHEY and CDR2 is SVGAGI in the germline V gene. The CDR3 has 14 residues. V dropped 5 bases and J dropped 5; count of bases not matched to a gene: 8. CDR3 in DNA: TGTGCCAGCAGTCGGGACAGAGGACTTTATGGCTACACCTTC. Translated: CASSRDRGLYGYTF.

The chain uses TRBV2 and TRBJ1-5, with 9 bases matching TRBD1. The ends lost 4 bases at V and 2 bases at J; junction bases unmatched: 6. Germline lookup yields CDR1 SNHLY and CDR2 FYNNEI. The CDR3 length is 16 residues. CDR3 DNA: TGTGCCAGCAGTGGGGACAGGGAATTAGGCAATCAGCCCCAGCATTTT. Translating gives CASSGDRELGNQPQHF.

V usage is TRBV5-1 and J usage is TRBJ2-7, with no clear D. The CDR3 has 12 residues. Germline CDR1 and CDR2: SGHRS and YFSETQ. The V and J ends lost 0 bases and 5 bases respectively, with 6 bases between them. Here the CDR3 DNA reads TGCGCCAGCAGCTTGGCTGGCAACGAGCAGTACTTC. Protein product: CASSLAGNEQYF.

The rearrangement uses TRBV12-3 or TRBV12-4 and TRBJ1-1; the D is unclear. There are 13 residues in the CDR3. V shed 7 bases and J shed 2 bases, with 11 bases lying between them. CDR3 amino acids: CASTSGPNTEAFF. CDR3 nucleotides: TGTGCCAGCACCTCGGGTCCCAACACTGAAGCTTTCTTT.

V is TRBV5-6 and J is TRBJ1-1; D is ambiguous. The germline gives CDR1 SGHDT, CDR2 YYEEEE. The CDR3 is made up of 13 amino acids. V lost 1 base to trimming and J lost 2 bases, with 6 bases between them. The CDR3 nucleotides are TGTGCCAGCAGCTTGCTGCTAAACACTGAAGCTTTCTTT. Translated: CASSLLLNTEAFF.

This chain uses TRBV12-5 with TRBJ1-1; 7 bases map to TRBD1. The CDR3 consists of 15 residues. Germline V gives CDR1 LGHNT, CDR2 FRNRAP. J gave up 2 bases and V 4 bases, and 7 bases lay outside the gene matches. The CDR3 DNA is TGTGCTAGTGGTTACCACGACAGGGCTAACACTGAAGCTTTCTTT. Translating it yields CASGYHDRANTEAFF. Full variable domain (outside the CDR3, taken from reference TRBV12-5 and TRBJ1-1): DARVTQTPRHKVTEMGQEVTMRCQPILGHNTVFWYRQTMMQGLELLAYFRNRAPLDDSGMPKDRFSAEMPDATLATLKIQPSEPRDSAVYFCASGYHDRANTEAFFGQGTRLTVV.

This rearrangement joins TRBV5-1 to TRBJ2-4; TRBD2 might be the D (5 bases). Germline lookup yields CDR1 SGHRS and CDR2 YFSETQ. CDR3 length equals 13 residues. V lost 4 bases and J lost 5, with 10 bases in between. CDR3 nucleotide sequence: TGCGCCAGCAGCAAAGCGGACGAAAACATTCAGTACTTC. Amino acids: CASSKADENIQYF.

V gene TRBV3-1 (or the pseudogene TRBV3-2) combines with J gene TRBJ1-1; D gene uncertain. Trimming pared 4 bases from V and 7 bases from J, leaving 10 bases between. The germline gives CDR1 LGHDT, CDR2 YNNKEL (reference sequence). The CDR3 consists of 12 residues. In DNA form, the CDR3 reads TGTGCCAGCAGCCTGACTAGTGGTGAAGCTTTCTTT. This encodes CASSLTSGEAFF.

This chain links TRBV27 with TRBJ2-3, with 10 bases aligning to TRBD2. J was trimmed by 6 bases and V by 6 bases; bases with no gene match: 9. In germline, CDR1 is MNHEY, CDR2 SMNVEV (reference sequence). There are 15 residues in the CDR3. This chain's CDR3 is CASSPLAGIVDTQYF. The CDR3 DNA sequence: TGTGCCAGCAGCCCACTAGCGGGAATTGTGGATACGCAGTATTTT.

The J gene is TRBJ2-7, the V gene TRBV2; 7 bases map to TRBD1. With V trimmed by 10 bases and J by 1 base, 10 bases remained unmatched. Germline CDR1 reads SNHLY; CDR2 reads FYNNEI. The CDR3 extends over 14 amino acids. DNA for the CDR3: TGTGCCACCAAGGACAGGTTGGGGTCCTACGAGCAGTACTTC. Amino acids: CATKDRLGSYEQYF.